Listed here are 18 T cell receptor beta chains from one sample, sequenced in a study of cytomegalovirus exposure and HLA in healthy donors (dated by TCRdb to 2016 to 2017). The receptor library was made with the immunoSEQ multiplex PCR assay. For the multiplex PCR, a mixture combining 60 forward primers for TCR Vbeta segments and 13 reverse primers for TCR Jbeta segments was used. This is the immuneACCESS table as TCRdb keeps it, with only in-frame sequences that have V and J called. A part of the clones is gone; compared with another copy, unresolved V genes explain less than half, and the rest is unexplained. This sample comprises approximately 140,000 clones, more than 75% of them detected only once. The ten top clones hold about 3.5% of the sample. Specimen: PBMCs. These receptors came from a human donor in good health.

The V gene is TRBV2, the J gene TRBJ1-2; D is perhaps TRBD1 (6 bases). Germline V lookup: CDR1 SNHLY, CDR2 FYNNEI. Trimming took off 4 bases at V and 4 bases at J, with 13 bases between the two ends. The CDR3 is 14 amino acids. CDR3 DNA: TGTGCCAGCAGTGTAGGGGGACGTAGCTATGGCTACACCTTC. Residues: CASSVGGRSYGYTF.

This clone was detected a few times. The CDR3 DNA reads TGTGCCAGCACTTTCTCCAGAAATAATGAAAAACTGTTTTTT. Translating it yields CASTFSRNNEKLFF. The chain couples TRBV27 to TRBJ1-4, with unresolved D. Trimming pared 7 bases from V and 4 bases from J, leaving 13 bases between. CDR3 length: 14 amino acids. Germline CDR1 and CDR2: MNHEY and SMNVEV (reference sequence).

The rearrangement joins TRBV6-6 to TRBJ2-7; D possibly corresponds to TRBD1 (5 bases). This CDR3 is built from 14 residues. Germline V gene sequence: CDR1 MNHNY, CDR2 SVGAGI (reference sequence). V was trimmed by 3 bases and J by 5 bases, leaving 14 bases between them. The CDR3 nucleotides read TGTGCCAGCAGTTATCGCCCAGGGAACAACGAGCAGTACTTC. Residues: CASSYRPGNNEQYF.

This clone was observed a handful of times. This chain uses TRBV30 with TRBJ1-2; D is unresolved. V was pared by 4 bases and J by 6 bases, with 18 bases between. CDR3 length: 14 amino acids. Looked up from germline, CDR1 is GTSNPN and CDR2 is SVGIG (reference sequence). In nucleotides, the CDR3 is TGTGCCTGGACTCTAACGCGGGGATCCGATGGCTACACCTTC. Protein sequence: CAWTLTRGSDGYTF.

The chain uses TRBV30 and TRBJ2-5; 7 nucleotides line up with TRBD2. This CDR3 region has 12 residues. Trimming removed 3 bases from V and 5 bases from J; junction bases left unmatched: 3. Germline V gene lookup returns CDR1 GTSNPN and CDR2 SVGIG (reference sequence). The CDR3 loop reads CAWRTSRETQYF. CDR3 nucleotides: TGTGCCTGGAGGACTAGCCGGGAGACCCAGTACTTC.

A few counts support this clone. This chain uses TRBV7-2 with TRBJ2-7; 14 bases agree with TRBD2. Germline loops: CDR1 SGHTA, CDR2 FQGNSA. CDR3 length: 15 amino acids. Trimming removed 4 bases from V and 3 bases from J; junction bases left unmatched: 2. CDR3 in DNA: TGTGCCAGCAGCTCAGGACTAGCGGGAGGCTACGAGCAGTACTTC. Its protein product is CASSSGLAGGYEQYF.

The V call is TRBV29-1, the J call TRBJ1-2; 8 nucleotides match TRBD1. Germline CDR1 reads SQVTM; CDR2 reads ANQGSEA. With V trimmed by 7 bases and J by 3 bases, 7 bases remained unmatched. The CDR3 contains 13 residues. The CDR3 loop is CSAADRGDYGYTF. CDR3 DNA: TGCAGCGCCGCTGACAGGGGCGACTATGGCTACACCTTC.

The gene calls are TRBV7-6 and TRBJ2-6; TRBD1 is a possible D gene (6 bases). From germline, CDR1 is SGHVS and CDR2 FNYEAQ. V was pared by 4 bases and J by 2 bases, with 21 bases between. The CDR3 is made up of 19 amino acids. CDR3 DNA: TGTGCCAGCAGCTCTGGGGGTGGACACAGGGACACTGGGGCCAACGTCCTGACTTTC. Amino acid sequence: CASSSGGGHRDTGANVLTF.

The chain has TRBV5-6 and TRBJ2-1; 12 bases match TRBD2. The ends lost 3 bases at V and 4 bases at J; junction bases unmatched: 2. This CDR3 has 15 residues. Per germline, CDR1 SGHDT and CDR2 YYEEEE. CDR3 bases: TGTGCCAGCAGCTACCTAGCGGGAGGGTACAATGAGCAGTTCTTC. Its protein is CASSYLAGGYNEQFF.

The chain joins TRBV27 to TRBJ1-1; 7 nucleotides line up with TRBD1. Germline V gene data show CDR1 as MNHEY and CDR2 as SMNVEV (reference sequence). The V gene end was trimmed by 5 bases and the J gene end by 7 bases; junction bases not matched to a gene: 7. This CDR3 is 13 amino acids long. The CDR3 nucleotides read TGTGCCAGCAGTCCTGACAGGGTCCTTGAAGCTTTCTTT. Translated, it gives CASSPDRVLEAFF.

This clone was found once. The chain employs TRBV21-1 and TRBJ2-2; TRBD1 is taken as the D call from the table, unchecked against the DNA. TRBV21-1 is termed a pseudogene. The CDR3 consists of 14 residues. The CDR3 DNA reads TGTGCCAGACTCCGGGACAGTCGGACCGGGGAGCTGTTTTTT. It specifies CARLRDSRTGELFF.

V and J are TRBV10-1 and TRBJ2-7; 9 bases map to TRBD1. Germline V CDR1 and CDR2: WNHNN, SYGVQD (reference sequence). V shed 6 bases, J shed 2 bases, and the junction held 8 bases outside the gene matches. The CDR3 consists of 15 residues. The CDR3 sequence: CASSLGTGIAYEQYF. The DNA of the CDR3 is TGCGCCAGCAGCCTAGGGACAGGGATCGCCTACGAGCAGTACTTC.

The chain employs TRBV5-1 and TRBJ2-5, with TRBD2 identical over 8 bases. Germline CDR1 SGHRS, CDR2 YFSETQ. The length of the CDR3 is 13 residues. The trim removed 7 bases at V and 5 bases at J, leaving 7 bases unmatched. Written as DNA, the CDR3 is TGCGCCAGCTACTTGGGCGGGGGGGAGACCCAGTACTTC. Protein product: CASYLGGGETQYF.

V is TRBV5-6 and J is TRBJ2-5; TRBD2 aligns across 8 bases. The J call could be wrong; TRBJ2-7 is a better fit for the DNA end. Germline V gene sequence: CDR1 SGHDT, CDR2 YYEEEE. The CDR3 contains 16 residues. CDR3 in amino acids: CASSFITSGKSYEQYF. The DNA of the CDR3 is TGTGCCAGCAGCTTCATTACTAGCGGAAAGTCCTACGAGCAGTACTTC.

The chain joins TRBV6-5 to TRBJ1-4, with D possibly matching TRBD1 (6 bases). The germline V gene encodes CDR1 MNHEY and CDR2 SVGAGI. Trimming stripped 4 bases from V and 3 bases from J, with 15 bases between. This CDR3 contains 16 residues. CDR3 sequence (DNA): TGTGCCAGCAGTTTCCGGCAGGGGTTACCTAATGAAAAACTGTTTTTT. This sequence encodes CASSFRQGLPNEKLFF.

The genes are TRBV6-5 and TRBJ1-2; perhaps TRBD1 as D (5 bases). This CDR3 has 14 amino acids. V lost 4 bases, J lost 5 bases, and 14 bases lay in between. CDR1 is MNHEY and CDR2 is SVGAGI in the germline V gene. For the CDR3, the DNA is TGTGCCAGCAGTTCCTTTGCGGGGGAGTATGGCTACACCTTC. It is translated as CASSSFAGEYGYTF.

The chain links TRBV7-9 to TRBJ2-7; D not resolved. V was clipped by 4 bases and J by 6 bases, with 7 bases between them. The CDR3 has 11 amino acids. Looked up from germline, CDR1 is SEHNR and CDR2 is FQNEAQ (reference sequence). CDR3 sequence (DNA): TGTGCCAGCAGCTCGGAGTTCGAGCAGTACTTC. It is translated as CASSSEFEQYF.

The gene calls are TRBV30 and TRBJ1-2; 8 positions match TRBD1. The CDR3 loop spans 12 amino acids. Per the germline V gene, CDR1 is GTSNPN and CDR2 is SVGIG (reference sequence). V lost 3 bases, J lost 6 bases, and 3 bases stayed unmatched. The CDR3 DNA reads TGTGCCTGGAGGCTGACAGGGGATGGCTACACCTTC. This gives the protein CAWRLTGDGYTF.